This T cell receptor beta chain was profiled in a study of blood T cell repertoires in COVID-19 (dated by TCRdb to about 2020). Some background on the complete study: Samples covering the acute and convalescent phases of COVID-19 were provided by collaborators in the United States, Italy and Spain. The prospective study material was composed of cDNA or gDNA derived from T cells, B-cell-depleted T cells, or PBMCs. Where HLA class I and class II types were available, the types were taken from metadata supplied by the sample provider, not from assay-based typing. The sample metadata nearly always contained a de-identified subject ID, COVID-19 status, age in years and sex. The repertoires were released in a freely available public database intended as a resource for research on the immune response to SARS-CoV-2. Deeply sampled blood TCRbeta repertoires from subjects exposed to, actively infected with, or recovered from COVID-19 were included in the dataset. The samples were drawn from two sources: the first 160 participants of the ongoing ImmuneRACE study, and about 1,300 subjects contributed by 6 global collaborators.

TCRbeta CDR3 regions were amplified from genomic DNA using the immunoSEQ Assay, a bias-controlled multiplex PCR. The study's processing was this. Nucleated cell counts per sample were estimated from amplification of reference gene primers within the assay. To quantify the absolute abundance of each unique TCRbeta CDR3 rearrangement, sequence reads were collapsed and filtered. For each sample, productive Simpson clonality was calculated as the square root of Simpson's diversity index across productive rearrangements. Imported from immuneACCESS, the table was reduced by TCRdb to in-frame sequences with V and J called. These copies leave out some clones; in studies compared against another copy, an unresolved V gene accounts for under half, and the cause of the remainder is not known. The V and J calls and clone size are taken from that table; D and trimming were inferred from the DNA. Here the sample has some 70,000 clones; more than 75% occur a single time. About 12% of the sample is taken by the ten largest.

Reading from cysteine to phenylalanine, the CDR3 counts 15 amino acids. Only the CDR3 DNA is retained, 45 bases long and in frame from the first base. CDR1 and CDR2 are read off the germline V gene (reference sequence) as LNHDA and SQIVND. Germline trimming amounts to 4 bases on V and 8 bases on J, with 9 as the count of junction bases outside the gene matches. Concerning this clone itself: Its antigen is unknown. Per-base quality was not reported, and no clone a single base away is much larger than it.

General conclusions and limits of the study: How much clinical and demographic metadata was included differed by source and by participant, and the metadata was provided uncurated.

The collaborating institutions used their own protocols to collect whole blood in K2EDTA tubes. Collaborator samples were shipped for TCRbeta analysis as frozen whole blood, isolated PBMCs, or DNA extracted from either sample type. Recombination linked TRBV19 to TRBJ1-4, and 8 junction bases match TRBD1. The sequence came from a human donor in a cohort sampled during active COVID-19. Material for sequencing was peripheral blood. The CDR3 region: CASSKDRVSGEKLFF. Here is the DNA: TGTGCCAGTAGTAAGGACAGGGTTTCAGGGGAAAAACTGTTTTTT. When the CDR3 is completed using the reference TRBV19 and TRBJ1-4 genes on either side, the full variable domain is DGGITQSPKYLFRKEGQNVTLSCEQNLNHDAMYWYRQDPGQGLRLIYYSQIVNDFQKGDIAEGYSVSREKKESFPLTVTSAQKNPTAFYLCASSKDRVSGEKLFFGSGTQLSVL.